The present T cell receptor (beta chain) was sequenced within a study of T cell responses to AZD1222 COVID-19 vaccine. Whole-study findings and limits: Researchers took repertoire samples only after the peak T cell response had come. The CD4 TCRs associated with vaccination extended across spike and predominated at 160-218 and 743-854.

There are a few counts of this clone. Antigen: not known. The data were produced by immunoSEQ multiplex PCR, yet TCRdb's version contains in-frame clones alone and is incomplete. The data show 120,000 to 150,000 clones, with more than 75% seen just once and around 4.1% held by the top ten. The CDR3 extends over 12 amino acids. V lost 5 bases and J lost 15; bases outside the gene matches: 7. Germline V CDR1 and CDR2: MDHEN, SYDVKM. The TCR was taken from an adult in good health. This material consisted of peripheral blood, taken on day 0 of MenACWY control vaccination. The rearrangement joins TRBV28 to TRBJ1-6; 7 bases agree with TRBD1. CDR3 amino acids: CASSDSGGLLHF. In DNA, the CDR3 is TGTGCCAGCAGTGATTCAGGGGGTCTCCTCCACTTT.